This TCR beta chain was obtained from a study of blood T cell repertoires in COVID-19. Study-wide context: Samples representing acute and convalescent COVID-19 were sourced from the United States, Italy and Spain.

Original methodology: Reference gene primers were amplified, and this amplification served to estimate nucleated cell counts. Using immunoSEQ multiplex PCR, the repertoire was profiled, and TCRdb retains in-frame clones only, with some absent. V, J and clone size reflect that table, while D and trimming were determined from the DNA. Of about 360,000 clones listed, about 80% are singletons. The CDR3 runs to 14 residues. Germline CDR1 SNHLY, CDR2 FYNNEI. V gave up 4 bases and J gave up 3 bases; unmatched junction bases: 4. This clone turned up a few times. Sequencing was performed on peripheral blood. The source is a human donor with acute or convalescent COVID-19. The donor label of this sample is uncertain. The rearrangement links TRBV2 to TRBJ2-7; TRBD2 agrees at 9 bases. CDR3 loop: CASSGTSGRYEQYF. The CDR3 DNA is TGTGCCAGCAGTGGCACTAGCGGGCGCTACGAGCAGTACTTC.